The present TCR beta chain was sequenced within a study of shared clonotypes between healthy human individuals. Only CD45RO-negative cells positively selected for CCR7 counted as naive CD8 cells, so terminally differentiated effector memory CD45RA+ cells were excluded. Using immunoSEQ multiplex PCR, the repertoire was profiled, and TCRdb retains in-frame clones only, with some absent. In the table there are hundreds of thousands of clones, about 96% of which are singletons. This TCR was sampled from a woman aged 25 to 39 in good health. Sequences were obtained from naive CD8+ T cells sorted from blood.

CDR3 amino acids: CASSDLAEGYGYTF. The CDR3 DNA reads as TGTGCCAGCAGTGACCTCGCGGAGGGGTATGGCTACACCTTC. The chain recombines TRBV25-1 with TRBJ1-2, with D tentatively TRBD1 (5 bases). Trimming shortened V by 3 bases and J by 5 bases, and 13 bases separated the two germline ends. The CDR3 covers 14 residues. Looked up from germline, CDR1 is MGHDK and CDR2 is SYGVNS.